These T cell receptor beta chains were read from a single sample in a study of blood T cells in healthy people across ages. TCRdb re-analysed the 5' RACE reads in MiXCR, keeping a single row per CDR3 protein. The data contain 650,000 to 1,000,000 distinct CDR3 sequences, 30% to 45% of them seen just once; the ten biggest clones take up 10% to 15%. Sequencing was done on a sample of blood. All receptors derive from a man younger than 35 in good health. Each CDR3 is given with its conserved first and last residue. The D gene is left open where the match is weak. Not all rows give a size; the values are once, few, many and, for expanded clones, a class.

D gene	V gene	clone size	J gene	CDR3 DNA	CDR3 protein
-	TRBV5-6	-	TRBJ1-2	TGTGCCAGCAGCATGGACAGAAAACCCTATGGCTACACCTTC	CASSMDRKPYGYTF
-	TRBV24-1	-	TRBJ2-3	TGTGCCACCAGTGATTTGGCGGGTACTAGCACAGATACGCAGTATTTT	CATSDLAGTSTDTQYF
TRBD1	TRBV4-3	few	TRBJ1-4	TGCGCCAGCAGCCAAGGACAGGGTTATTGGGCTAATGAAAAACTGTTTTTT	CASSQGQGYWANEKLFF
-	TRBV14	-	TRBJ2-7	TGTGCCAGCAGCCCAAGGGACCGGGACGGTGTCACCTACGAGCAGTACTTC	CASSPRDRDGVTYEQYF
-	TRBV6-1	many	TRBJ2-7	TGTGCCAGCAGTGAACAGGACAGCTACGAGCAGTACTTC	CASSEQDSYEQYF
-	TRBV5-1	-	TRBJ2-6	TGCGCCAGCAGCTTGGGTTCCGGGACTGGGGCCAACGTCCTGACTTTC	CASSLGSGTGANVLTF
TRBD2	TRBV3-1	-	TRBJ2-2	TGTGCCAGCAGACCCACCGGGACTAGAGGCACCGGGGAGCTGTTTTTT	CASRPTGTRGTGELFF
-	TRBV20-1	-	TRBJ2-2	TGCAGTGCTGTCCCCCTACAGGGGGAGCTGTTTTTT	CSAVPLQGELFF
-	TRBV7-9	-	TRBJ2-7	TGTGCCAGCAGCCTCGCGGGGACCGACGAGCAGTACTTC	CASSLAGTDEQYF
-	TRBV7-2	-	TRBJ1-1	TGTGCCAGCAGCTTATATTTTGGGAGGACTGAAGCTTTCTTT	CASSLYFGRTEAFF
-	TRBV4-1	-	TRBJ1-1	TGCGCCAGCAGCCAAGAAGGAAGGCCTATGAACACTGAAGCTTTCTTT	CASSQEGRPMNTEAFF
TRBD1	TRBV29-1	many	TRBJ1-2	TGCAGCGTTGAAGAAGCGAGACAGGGGTATGGCTACACCTTC	CSVEEARQGYGYTF
-	TRBV29-1	-	TRBJ2-3	TGCAGCGTTAGCCTGGGACAAAGCACAGATACGCAGTATTTT	CSVSLGQSTDTQYF
-	TRBV24-1	-	TRBJ2-5	TGTGCCACCAGTGACCCCCAAACGAGGCCGGAGACCCAGTACTTC	CATSDPQTRPETQYF
-	TRBV9	few	TRBJ1-2	TGTGCCAGCAGCGCCAGAAGCGGAACCCCTCTTGGCTACACCTTC	CASSARSGTPLGYTF
-	TRBV28	few	TRBJ2-3	TGTGCCAGCAGTTTAAGGGCTGGGTGGGCAGATACGCAGTATTTT	CASSLRAGWADTQYF
-	TRBV7-9	-	TRBJ2-7	TGTGCCAGCAGCTTCGGGGGGCGAGGCTACGAGCAGTACTTC	CASSFGGRGYEQYF
TRBD2	TRBV3-1	-	TRBJ2-7	TGTGCCAGCAGCCAACCCGGGACTAGCGGGGGGGTTGGAGAGCAGTACTTC	CASSQPGTSGGVGEQYF
TRBD2	TRBV29-1	once	TRBJ2-7	TGCAGCGTTGAAAGTGCGGGGACTACCTCCTACGAGCAGTACTTC	CSVESAGTTSYEQYF
TRBD2	TRBV4-2	-	TRBJ2-3	TGTGCCAGCAGCCCTCCGGGACTAGCGGGGGGTACGCAGTATTTT	CASSPPGLAGGTQYF
TRBD1	TRBV15	-	TRBJ1-2	TGTGCCACCAGCAGTGCCGGGACAGCGGACGACACCTTC	CATSSAGTADDTF
-	TRBV12-3/TRBV12-4	-	TRBJ2-3	TGTGCCAGCAGTTCGCACCCGCAGGTCCCCCCGCGCGCGGATACGCAGTATTTT	CASSSHPQVPPRADTQYF
-	TRBV12-3/TRBV12-4	-	TRBJ1-4	TGTGCCAGCAGTTTAGTGATGGGAAAACTGTTTTTT	CASSLVMGKLFF
-	TRBV20-1	-	TRBJ2-6	TGCAGTACTAGTCCCAGGGGTCGTGGGGCCAACGTCCTGACTTTC	CSTSPRGRGANVLTF
-	TRBV5-1	few	TRBJ2-5	TGCGCCAGCAGCTTGGCCGGTGACAGTTGGGAGACCCAGTACTTC	CASSLAGDSWETQYF
-	TRBV20-1	once	TRBJ2-3	TGCAGTGCTACTAGCTGGGGGGCGAGCACAGATACGCAGTATTTT	CSATSWGASTDTQYF
TRBD1	TRBV28	-	TRBJ1-1	TGTGCCAGCAGTTACACCGGGACAGACGACCGGGGAGACACTGAAGCTTTCTTT	CASSYTGTDDRGDTEAFF
TRBD1	TRBV12-3/TRBV12-4	few	TRBJ1-1	TGTGCCAGCAGTCAGGGACAGTCGAACACTGAAGCTTTCTTT	CASSQGQSNTEAFF
-	TRBV5-1	many	TRBJ2-5	TGCGCCAGCAGCGCGAATCCTGGGGGAGAGACCCAGTACTTC	CASSANPGGETQYF
TRBD1	TRBV20-1	many	TRBJ1-1	TGCAGTGCAGCGACAGGGTCGTACACTGAAGCTTTCTTT	CSAATGSYTEAFF
TRBD1	TRBV24-1	-	TRBJ2-5	TGTGCCACCAGTGCCGGGACAGGGGGCGCAGAGACCCAGTACTTC	CATSAGTGGAETQYF
TRBD2	TRBV20-1	many	TRBJ2-5	TGCAGTGCTGGCCCACTAGCGGGTGTACAAGAGACCCAGTACTTC	CSAGPLAGVQETQYF
-	TRBV12-3/TRBV12-4	-	TRBJ1-1	TGTGCCAGCACTGGCAGGGGCCAAGGGACTGAAGCTTTCTTT	CASTGRGQGTEAFF
-	TRBV5-1	many	TRBJ2-5	TGCGCCAGCAGTGCTCGGAGGGCTGTCCAAGAGACCCAGTACTTC	CASSARRAVQETQYF
-	TRBV20-1	-	TRBJ2-1	TGCAGCCCCCTAAAGGATGAGCAGTTCTTC	CSPLKDEQFF
-	TRBV10-3	many	TRBJ1-5	TGTGCCATCAGTGAGTCAGGGCAGGGCAATCAGCCCCAGCATTTT	CAISESGQGNQPQHF
-	TRBV29-1	many	TRBJ2-5	TGCAGCGTTGAAGAGTTGACAGAGACCCAGTACTTC	CSVEELTETQYF
-	TRBV29-1	few	TRBJ1-1	TGCAGCGTTGAAAGTCCAGGGTTGTACACTGAAGCTTTCTTT	CSVESPGLYTEAFF
-	TRBV28	-	TRBJ1-2	TGTGCCAGTAAACCCGGGACATATGGCTACACCTTC	CASKPGTYGYTF
TRBD1	TRBV20-1	-	TRBJ1-2	TGCAGTGCTCCTGACAGGGGCTGGGGCTATGGCTACACCTTC	CSAPDRGWGYGYTF
TRBD2	TRBV2	many	TRBJ2-3	TGTGCCAGCAGGACTAGCGGGGGTTCAGATACGCAGTATTTT	CASRTSGGSDTQYF